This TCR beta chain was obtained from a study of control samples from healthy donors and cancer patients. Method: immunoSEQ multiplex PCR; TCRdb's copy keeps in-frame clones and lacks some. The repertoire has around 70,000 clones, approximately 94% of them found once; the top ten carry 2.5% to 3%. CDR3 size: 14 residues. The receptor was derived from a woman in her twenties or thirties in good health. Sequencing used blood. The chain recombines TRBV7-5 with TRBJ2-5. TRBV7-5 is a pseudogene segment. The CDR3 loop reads CARRYGTEEETQYF. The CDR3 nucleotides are TGTGCCAGAAGATACGGGACGGAGGAAGAGACCCAGTACTTC.